This TCR beta chain appears in the sequencing data of a study of monozygotic twins with inflammatory bowel disease (dated by TCRdb to about 2019). Describing the broader study: The complete study included 30 or so monozygotic twin pairs: 19 IBD-discordant Danish pairs and nine German pairs, of which four were IBD-concordant and five were IBD-discordant. Within discordant pairs, disease-associated traits were sought mainly by comparing IBD patients with their genetically identical healthy co-twins. Each individual had, on average, about 151 000 unique TCRalpha sequences and 181 000 unique TCRbeta sequences available for analysis.

As for this clonotype: Its antigen remains undetermined.

Preparation of the library involved 5' RACE. Each TCR library was prepared from about 3.5 ug of total RNA. For each sample, cDNA was synthesized in eight separate reactions using SMARTScribe reverse transcriptase. During cDNA synthesis, template switching introduced unique molecular identifiers that contained a 6-nucleotide sample barcode. TCRalpha and TCRbeta cDNA was amplified by two nested PCRs of 16 and 9 cycles, with bead purification after each PCR. Before amplification, the cDNA was treated with uracil DNA-glycosylase and purified using the QIAquick PCR purification kit. The second PCR added Illumina TruSeq-compatible adapters along with sample-specific barcodes. TapeStation and Qubit were used to check library quality and concentration, and roughly 4.8 ng of each library went into the pool. The pooled libraries were sequenced with 2 x 100 bp reads and custom sequencing primers on an Illumina HiSeq2500 single-index Rapid Run. For the original study's pipeline: UMI-based consensus assembly with MiGEC version 1.2.6 was used to correct PCR and sequencing errors. MiXCR version 2.1.1 was used to carry out V(D)J alignment, clonotype assembly and CDR3 extraction. To normalise gene usage, clonotype sharing and MAIT/NKT TCR abundance, the top 1000, 10 000 and 20 000 clonotypes in each sample were analysed. Diversity was computed as the inverse Simpson index with the vegan R package after downsampling to 27 000 UMIs. Paired Mann-Whitney U tests on discordant twin pairs were used, with Benjamini-Hochberg multiple-testing correction. After reprocessing by TCRdb, each CDR3 protein sequence is one entry, and no DNA is given. The V and J calls were determined by TCRdb, not by the authors. Per the sample table, the count is about 330,000 distinct CDR3 sequences. 2% to 2.5% of the sample comes from the top ten.

CDR3 length: 15 amino acids, cysteine to phenylalanine. No DNA has been recorded. The germline V gene specifies SGDLS as CDR1 and YYNGEE as CDR2. General study outcomes and caveats: Fewer clonotypes were shared with other individuals by IBD patients than by healthy twins, most markedly in patients showing signs of disease activity. The results gave no support for a single strong signal or clonotype linked to IBD. Measured by the inverse Simpson index, TCRbeta repertoire diversity was lower in IBD patients than in their healthy co-twins. No difference in repertoire similarity was observed between concordant and discordant twins, possibly owing to limited statistical power. Differing immunosuppressive treatments among patients may have added background noise and inter-individual variability to the repertoires. Different T cell subtypes could not be distinguished in the analysis.

From each donor, an approximately 2.5 ml peripheral blood sample was drawn into PAXgene tubes and stored at -80 degrees C. Without T cell sorting, total RNA was isolated from whole blood using the PAXgene blood miRNA kit on an automated QIAcube. Peripheral blood from monozygotic twin pairs concordant or discordant for inflammatory bowel disease was subjected to deep TCRalpha and TCRbeta repertoire profiling with unique molecular barcoding. For every twin pair, smoking habits were documented, and each individual was categorised as a current, former or never smoker. The chain joins TRBV9 to TRBJ1-1; as DNA is missing, the TRBD1 call by TCRdb cannot be tested. The receptor comes from a human donor with ulcerative colitis or Crohn's disease, or a healthy co-twin of an affected twin (not recorded which). The sequencing sample was made of blood. The CDR3 here reads CASTPGGRVDTEAFF.